The present T cell receptor (beta chain) was sequenced within a study of cytomegalovirus exposure and HLA in healthy donors. V lost 2 bases, J lost 6 bases, and 4 bases stayed unmatched. Germline-derived CDR1 and CDR2 are SGHTA and FQGNSA. The CDR3 length is 15 residues. PCR amplification relied on 60 Vbeta primers (plus 13 Jbeta primers). Original handling: Roughly 11 million shared chains were among the about 80 million unique TCR beta chains that a later analysis counted. Data came from immunoSEQ multiplex PCR; TCRdb stores just in-frame clones and leaves some out. Clone size and the V and J calls come from that table; the DNA yielded D and trimming. Seen here are some 130,000 clones, 79% observed once, and the top ten hold more than 1.5%.

The chain has TRBV7-2 and TRBJ2-1; TRBD2 matches 10 bases. The specimen was PBMCs. The receptor comes from a man younger than 35 in good health and CMV-seronegative. The CDR3 bases are TGTGCCAGCAGCTTAACTAGCGGGAAGCTCAATGAGCAGTTCTTC. The encoded protein is CASSLTSGKLNEQFF.